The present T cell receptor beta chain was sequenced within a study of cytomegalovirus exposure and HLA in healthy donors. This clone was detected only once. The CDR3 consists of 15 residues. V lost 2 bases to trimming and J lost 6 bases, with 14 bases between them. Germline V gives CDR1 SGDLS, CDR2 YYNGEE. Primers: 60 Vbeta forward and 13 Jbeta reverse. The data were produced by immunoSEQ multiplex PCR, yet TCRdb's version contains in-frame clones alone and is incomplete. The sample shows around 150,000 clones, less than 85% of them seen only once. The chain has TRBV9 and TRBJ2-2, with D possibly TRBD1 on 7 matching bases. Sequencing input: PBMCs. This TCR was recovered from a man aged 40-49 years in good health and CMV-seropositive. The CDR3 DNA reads TGTGCCAGCAGCGTGCAGGGGGGCATGGCCGGGGAGCTGTTTTTT. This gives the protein CASSVQGGMAGELFF.